The T cell receptor beta chain under discussion was sequenced for a study of control samples from healthy donors and cancer patients. The sample holds a few counts of this clone. TCRdb's copy holds only in-frame clones and misses some; the assay was immunoSEQ multiplex PCR. The repertoire holds about 84,000 clones, with 91% as singletons. From germline, CDR1 is SGHTS and CDR2 YDEGEE. Trimming removed 0 bases at V and 0 bases at J, with 7 bases between. The CDR3 is made up of 15 amino acids. This receptor was obtained from a man aged 45-65 years in good health. The source material was blood. V and J are TRBV5-8 and TRBJ1-5; no clear D. The CDR3 nucleotides are TGTGCCAGCAGCTTGGGGGATTATAGCAATCAGCCCCAGCATTTT. The encoded protein is CASSLGDYSNQPQHF.